This T cell receptor (beta chain) was sequenced for a study of T-cell memory formation after mild COVID-19. Ten or more counts support this clonotype. The authors produced TCR alpha and TCR beta cDNA libraries with sample barcodes and UMIs by 5'RACE using constant-segment primers. TCRdb analysed the 5' RACE reads with MiXCR anew, one entry per CDR3 protein. The sample has about 13,000 distinct CDR3 sequences, 12% seen once. Germline V CDR1 and CDR2: SGHDN, FVKESK. The V segment lost 6 bases and the J segment 3 bases; nucleotides outside the gene matches: 4. This CDR3 contains 15 residues. V gene TRBV14 combines with J gene TRBJ2-1; 11 positions agree with TRBD2. The receptor was derived from an adult woman who had mild COVID-19 (a few samples of this study predate the infection). Cell type and time point are not known. The specimen was PBMCs or a T cell subset sorted from them (not recorded which). The CDR3 is CASRKGLADYNEQFF. The CDR3 DNA is TGTGCCAGCAGAAAGGGACTAGCGGACTACAATGAGCAGTTCTTC. The full variable domain, rest sourced from reference TRBV14 and TRBJ2-1, is EAGVTQFPSHSVIEKGQTVTLRCDPISGHDNLYWYRRVMGKEIKFLLHFVKESKQDESGMPNNRFLAERTGGTYSTLKVQPAELEDSGVYFCASRKGLADYNEQFFGPGTRLTVL.